This record covers a single TCR beta chain. The antigen is not known. This sample is drawn from a study of T cell repertoires in cytomegalovirus infection. TCRdb reprocessed the reads via MiXCR and lists one record per CDR3 protein. The sample carries approximately 110,000 distinct CDR3 sequences, 30% to 40% recorded once. The CDR3 length is 14 residues. Trimming stripped 3 bases from V and 4 bases from J, with 12 bases between. The TCR comes from a human donor in good health (CMV status not recorded). Some clones in this sample may be carry-over from other donors' samples. The source was CD8+ T cells from cultured PBMCs, collected from culture after CMV antigen stimulation. The chain employs TRBV12-3 or TRBV12-4 and TRBJ1-1, with D possibly matching TRBD1 (5 bases). The CDR3 bases are TGTGCCAGCAGTTTCAGCATGGGGGGCACTGAAGCTTTCTTT. Protein sequence: CASSFSMGGTEAFF.